This T cell receptor beta chain derives from a study of blood T cells in healthy people across ages. Using a J-beta primer mix together with a sample-barcoded 5' primer, a second PCR was run for about 6 to 11 cycles. TCRdb itself ran the 5' RACE reads through MiXCR, one entry per CDR3 protein. The sample lists about 930,000 distinct CDR3 sequences, 25% to 30% occurring once. Each donor gave around 9.6 milliliters of peripheral blood. The sample was also linked to a second study, of T cells of mothers and their children. That paper states: Overlap measured in related mother-child pairs was slightly, non-significantly higher than in unrelated pairs.

The receptor comes from a woman aged 40 to 55 in good health. What was sequenced was blood.

CDR3 nucleotide sequence: TGTGCCAGCAGCTTATCTGTTGGGTGGGGGGCTTTCTTT. Protein: CASSLSVGWGAFF. J is TRBJ1-1 and V is TRBV7-8, with D tentatively TRBD1 (5 bases). From germline, CDR1 is SGHVS and CDR2 FQNEAQ. This CDR3 is built from 13 residues. V lost 2 bases and J lost 11, with 15 bases in between.